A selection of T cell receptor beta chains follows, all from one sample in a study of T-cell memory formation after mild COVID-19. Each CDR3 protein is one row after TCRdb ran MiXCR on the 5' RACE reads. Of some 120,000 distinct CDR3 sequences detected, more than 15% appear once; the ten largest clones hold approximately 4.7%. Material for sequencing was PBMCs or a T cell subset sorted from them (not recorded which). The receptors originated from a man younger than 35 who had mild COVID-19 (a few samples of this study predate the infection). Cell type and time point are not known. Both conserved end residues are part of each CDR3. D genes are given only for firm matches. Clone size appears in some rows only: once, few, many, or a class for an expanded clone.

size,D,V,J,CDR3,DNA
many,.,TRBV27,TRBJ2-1,CASLVWPNTYNEQFF,TGTGCCAGCCTTGTTTGGCCAAATACCTACAATGAGCAGTTCTTC
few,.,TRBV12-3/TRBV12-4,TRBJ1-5,CASTSTDRVSNQPQHF,TGTGCCAGCACCTCGACAGACCGAGTCTCAAATCAGCCCCAGCATTTT
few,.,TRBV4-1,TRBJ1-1,CASSPYQRNTEAFF,TGCGCCAGCAGCCCGTACCAGCGGAACACTGAAGCTTTCTTT
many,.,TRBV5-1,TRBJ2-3,CASSLAIHSDPATDTQYF,TGCGCCAGCAGCTTGGCCATTCACTCCGACCCAGCCACAGATACGCAGTATTTT
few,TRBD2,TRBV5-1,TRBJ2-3,CASSFLAGAFSDTQYF,TGCGCCAGCAGCTTCCTAGCGGGGGCGTTTTCAGATACGCAGTATTTT
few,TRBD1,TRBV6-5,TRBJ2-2,CASRMGQSNTGELFF,TGTGCCAGCAGAATGGGACAGAGTAACACCGGGGAGCTGTTTTTT
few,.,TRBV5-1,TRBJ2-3,CASSLTPVRGKTDTQYF,TGCGCCAGCAGCTTAACCCCCGTACGGGGGAAGACAGATACGCAGTATTTT
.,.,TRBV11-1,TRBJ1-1,CASSRRRTMNTEAFF,TGTGCCAGCAGCCGACGGAGGACAATGAACACTGAAGCTTTCTTT
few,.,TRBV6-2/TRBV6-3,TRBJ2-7,CASSRNYEQYF,TGTGCCAGCAGTCGTAACTACGAGCAGTACTTC
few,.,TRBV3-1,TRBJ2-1,CASSQRGSSYNEQFF,TGTGCCAGCAGCCAGCGGGGAAGCTCCTACAATGAGCAGTTCTTC
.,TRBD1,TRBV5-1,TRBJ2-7,CASKMGQGHQQYF,TGCGCCAGCAAAATGGGACAGGGGCACCAGCAGTACTTC
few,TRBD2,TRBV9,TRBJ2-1,CASSVASQGTSDEQFF,TGTGCCAGCAGCGTAGCCTCGCAGGGAACTAGCGATGAGCAGTTCTTC
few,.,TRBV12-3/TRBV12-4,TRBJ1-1,CASSHDEVTEAFF,TGTGCCAGCAGTCACGATGAAGTCACTGAAGCTTTCTTT
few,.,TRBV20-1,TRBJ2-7,CSVGLGQAYEQYF,TGCAGTGTGGGGCTCGGGCAAGCCTACGAGCAGTACTTC
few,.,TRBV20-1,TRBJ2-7,CSASTVPYEQYF,TGCAGTGCTAGTACGGTTCCCTACGAGCAGTACTTC
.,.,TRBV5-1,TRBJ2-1,CASAPGATYNEQFF,TGCGCCAGCGCGCCGGGGGCGACTTACAATGAGCAGTTCTTC
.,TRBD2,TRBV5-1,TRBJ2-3,CASSLGVRGSTDTQYF,TGCGCCAGCAGCTTGGGGGTGCGGGGGAGCACAGATACGCAGTATTTT
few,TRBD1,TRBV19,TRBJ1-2,CASRPGQGEYGYTF,TGTGCCAGTAGACCCGGACAGGGGGAATATGGCTACACCTTC
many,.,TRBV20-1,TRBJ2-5,CSAPNPPGVETQYF,TGCAGTGCTCCGAACCCCCCGGGGGTGGAGACCCAGTACTTC
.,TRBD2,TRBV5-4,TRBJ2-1,CASSLAGLSYNEQFF,TGTGCCAGCAGCTTAGCGGGGCTATCCTACAATGAGCAGTTCTTC
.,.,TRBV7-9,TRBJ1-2,CASSFTQNYGYTF,TGTGCCAGCAGCTTTACCCAGAACTATGGCTACACCTTC
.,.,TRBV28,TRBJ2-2,CASSLFTVTGELFF,TGTGCCAGCAGTTTATTCACGGTTACCGGGGAGCTGTTTTTT
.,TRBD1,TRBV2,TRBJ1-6,CASSAGTENSPLHF,TGTGCCAGCTCAGCCGGGACAGAGAATTCACCCCTCCACTTT
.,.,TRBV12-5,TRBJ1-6,CASGSGGTPLHF,TGTGCTAGTGGTTCCGGGGGAACACCCCTCCACTTT
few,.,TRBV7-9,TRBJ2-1,CASSLAVGQGGVAEQFF,TGTGCCAGCAGCTTAGCGGTAGGACAGGGAGGGGTTGCTGAGCAGTTCTTC
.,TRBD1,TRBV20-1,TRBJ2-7,CSARDRKGAYREQYF,TGCAGTGCTAGAGATAGGAAGGGGGCGTATAGGGAGCAGTACTTC
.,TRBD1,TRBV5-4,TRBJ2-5,CASRGDPGTGGETQYF,TGTGCCAGCAGGGGAGACCCCGGGACAGGGGGAGAGACCCAGTACTTC
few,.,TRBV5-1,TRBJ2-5,CASDLGSQETQYF,TGCGCCAGCGACCTTGGATCCCAAGAGACCCAGTACTTC
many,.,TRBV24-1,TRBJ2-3,CATSTTGTDTQYF,TGTGCCACCAGTACGACAGGCACAGATACGCAGTATTTT
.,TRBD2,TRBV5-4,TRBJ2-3,CASSLGSGGSLADTQYF,TGTGCCAGCAGCTTGGGTAGCGGGGGTTCCCTCGCCGATACGCAGTATTTT
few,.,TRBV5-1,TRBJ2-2,CASSLIGELFF,TGCGCCAGCAGCTTGATCGGGGAGCTGTTTTTT
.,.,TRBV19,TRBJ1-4,CASSMVPGKLFF,TGTGCCAGTAGTATGGTGCCTGGGAAACTGTTTTTT
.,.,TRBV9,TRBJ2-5,CASSVAAEKGETQYF,TGTGCCAGCAGCGTAGCGGCAGAAAAAGGGGAGACCCAGTACTTC
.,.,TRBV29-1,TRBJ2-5,CSVTGPPETQYF,TGCAGCGTCACAGGGCCCCCGGAGACCCAGTACTTC
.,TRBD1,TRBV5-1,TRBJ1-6,CASSPGQGAESPLHF,TGCGCCAGCAGCCCAGGACAGGGGGCAGAGTCACCCCTCCACTTT
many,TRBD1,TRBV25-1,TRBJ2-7,CASSPSDRASYEQYF,TGTGCCAGCAGCCCCAGTGACAGGGCCTCCTACGAGCAGTACTTC
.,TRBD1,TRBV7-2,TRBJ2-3,CASRQGVTDTQYF,TGTGCCAGCAGGCAGGGGGTCACAGATACGCAGTATTTT
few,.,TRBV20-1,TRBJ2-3,CSARVFGASTDTQYF,TGCAGTGCTAGAGTCTTTGGGGCGAGCACAGATACGCAGTATTTT
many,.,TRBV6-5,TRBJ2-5,CASSPMGLETQYF,TGTGCCAGCAGTCCCATGGGGCTTGAGACCCAGTACTTC
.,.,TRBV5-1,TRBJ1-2,CASSFGRSDGYTF,TGCGCCAGCAGCTTCGGCAGGTCTGATGGCTACACCTTC
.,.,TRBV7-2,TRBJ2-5,CASSSPLASKETQYF,TGTGCCAGCAGCTCGCCCCTAGCTTCCAAGGAGACCCAGTACTTC
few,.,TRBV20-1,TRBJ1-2,CSATGQGYGYTF,TGCAGTGCTACCGGTCAGGGGTATGGCTACACCTTC
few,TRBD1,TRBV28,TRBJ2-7,CASSLPGGYEQYF,TGTGCCAGCAGTTTACCAGGGGGCTACGAGCAGTACTTC
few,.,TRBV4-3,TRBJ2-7,CASSQDSGYSYEQYF,TGCGCCAGCAGCCAAGATTCAGGGTATTCCTACGAGCAGTACTTC
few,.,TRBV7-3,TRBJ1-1,CASSLNQGYKAFF,TGTGCCAGCAGCTTAAACCAAGGGTACAAAGCTTTCTTT
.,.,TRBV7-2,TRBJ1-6,CASSRTSGLPLHF,TGTGCCAGCAGCAGAACGTCGGGGTTACCCCTCCACTTT
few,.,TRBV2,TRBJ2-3,CASRASWSTDTQYF,TGTGCCAGCAGGGCGAGTTGGAGCACAGATACGCAGTATTTT
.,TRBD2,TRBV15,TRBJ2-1,CATRTSGGDEQFF,TGTGCCACTCGGACTAGCGGGGGCGATGAGCAGTTCTTC
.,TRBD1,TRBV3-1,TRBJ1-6,CASSQAPQGQGGSPLHF,TGTGCCAGCAGCCAAGCCCCACAGGGACAGGGTGGATCACCCCTCCACTTT
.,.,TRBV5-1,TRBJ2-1,CASSADLGSYNEQFF,TGCGCCAGCAGCGCTGACCTGGGCTCCTACAATGAGCAGTTCTTC
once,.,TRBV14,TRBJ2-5,CASRASSETQYF,TGTGCCAGCAGGGCTAGCTCGGAGACCCAGTACTTC
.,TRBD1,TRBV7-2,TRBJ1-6,CASSPQGKSPLHF,TGTGCCAGCAGCCCACAGGGGAAGTCACCCCTCCACTTT